Listed here are 10 T cell receptor beta chains from one sample, sequenced in a study of T cell responses to AZD1222 COVID-19 vaccine. The data were produced by immunoSEQ multiplex PCR, yet TCRdb's version contains in-frame clones alone and is incomplete. The sample contains about 200,000 clones, approximately 90% of which appear only once. The sample consisted of peripheral blood, taken 28 days after the second AZD1222 dose. The origin of the receptors is an adult who received the AZD1222 COVID-19 vaccine.

This clone appeared once. This rearrangement joins TRBV5-1 to TRBJ2-1; D is perhaps TRBD1 (5 bases). The CDR3 runs 15 residues. Germline V CDR1 and CDR2: SGHRS, YFSETQ. Trimming left V 0 bases short and J 4 bases short, with 11 bases between. DNA for the CDR3: TGCGCCAGCAGCTTGGCGGACACTTTGTACAATGAGCAGTTCTTC. This translates into CASSLADTLYNEQFF.

The chain is built from TRBV13 and TRBJ2-1; 8 bases agree with TRBD2. The V gene end was trimmed by 6 bases and the J gene end by 2 bases; junction bases not matched to a gene: 9. Germline loops: CDR1 PRHDT, CDR2 FYEKMQ (reference sequence). This CDR3 comprises 16 residues. The CDR3 sequence: CASSFPSGSAYNEQFF. The DNA of the CDR3 is TGTGCCAGCAGTTTCCCCAGCGGGAGTGCCTACAATGAGCAGTTCTTC.

The chain uses TRBV27 and TRBJ2-7; TRBD1 is a possible D gene (5 bases). There are 15 residues in the CDR3. In germline, CDR1 is MNHEY, CDR2 SMNVEV (reference sequence). Trimming cost V 0 bases and J 6 bases, with 15 bases left between them. CDR3 loop: CASSLSAWGAPEQYF. In DNA, the CDR3 is TGTGCCAGCAGTTTATCCGCCTGGGGCGCTCCCGAGCAGTACTTC.

The chain uses TRBV10-3 and TRBJ2-1; 11 bases are shared with TRBD1. Germline CDR1 reads ENHRY; CDR2 reads SYGVKD. Trimming took 10 bases from V and 3 from J; bases not matched to a gene: 5. The CDR3 spans 14 residues. The CDR3 loop reads CATGQGADYNEQFF. CDR3 DNA sequence: TGTGCCACCGGACAGGGGGCGGACTACAATGAGCAGTTCTTC.

V usage is TRBV3-1 (or the pseudogene TRBV3-2) and J usage is TRBJ2-3, with TRBD2 matching 7 bases. The length of the CDR3 is 16 residues. Losses at the gene ends were 4 bases for V and 5 bases for J; bases not matched to a gene: 12. The germline CDR1 and CDR2 sequences are LGHDT and YNNKEL (reference sequence). The CDR3 reads CASSPKTAGAEDTQYF. DNA for the CDR3: TGTGCCAGCAGCCCCAAGACGGCGGGAGCGGAAGATACGCAGTATTTT.

A single count supports this clone. CDR3 amino acids: CASSGTGMPEAFF. The CDR3 region has the DNA TGTGCCAGCAGCGGGACAGGGATGCCTGAAGCTTTCTTT. The chain couples TRBV28 to TRBJ1-1; 9 bases line up with TRBD1. With 6 bases clipped from V and 6 bases from J, the junction kept 5 bases outside the gene matches. Germline V gene sequence: CDR1 MDHEN, CDR2 SYDVKM. The CDR3 runs to 13 residues.

This sequence joins TRBV7-9 and TRBJ1-5, with D hard to call. CDR1 is SEHNR and CDR2 is FQNEAQ in the germline V gene (reference sequence). V lost 4 bases, J lost 0 bases, and 13 bases lay in between. CDR3 length: 16 residues. The CDR3 DNA sequence: TGTGCCAGCAGCTCCACCGACGGTTATAGCAATCAGCCCCAGCATTTT. Translation gives CASSSTDGYSNQPQHF.

The V gene is TRBV7-3, the J gene TRBJ1-6, with D possibly matching TRBD1 (5 bases). The CDR3 runs to 14 residues. CDR1 and CDR2 from the germline V gene are SGHTA and FQGTGA. V lost 2 bases and J 8 bases, leaving 10 bases between the germline ends. CDR3 amino acids: CASSLGATDSPLHF. CDR3 bases: TGTGCCAGCAGCTTAGGGGCGACGGATTCACCCCTCCACTTT.

The V call is TRBV7-2, the J call TRBJ1-5, with D hard to call. This CDR3 comprises 15 residues. Germline V gene data show CDR1 as SGHTA and CDR2 as FQGNSA. Trimming left V 2 bases short and J 0 bases short, with 8 bases between. CDR3 in DNA: TGTGCCAGCAGCTTATACGGTCCTAGCAATCAGCCCCAGCATTTT. Translated, it gives CASSLYGPSNQPQHF. Combining the CDR3 with reference TRBV7-2 and TRBJ1-5 gives the whole variable domain GAGVSQSPSNKVTEKGKDVELRCDPISGHTALYWYRQSLGQGLEFLIYFQGNSAPDKSGLPSDRFSAERTGGSVSTLTIQRTQQEDSAVYLCASSLYGPSNQPQHFGDGTRLSIL.

The rearrangement uses TRBV11-3 and TRBJ2-1; D is undetermined. The CDR3 length is 13 residues. Germline loops: CDR1 SGHNT, CDR2 YENEEA. V shed 3 bases and J shed 4 bases, with 7 bases lying between them. In DNA, the CDR3 is TGTGCCAGCAGCTTGACCCTTTACAATGAGCAGTTCTTC. Its protein product is CASSLTLYNEQFF.